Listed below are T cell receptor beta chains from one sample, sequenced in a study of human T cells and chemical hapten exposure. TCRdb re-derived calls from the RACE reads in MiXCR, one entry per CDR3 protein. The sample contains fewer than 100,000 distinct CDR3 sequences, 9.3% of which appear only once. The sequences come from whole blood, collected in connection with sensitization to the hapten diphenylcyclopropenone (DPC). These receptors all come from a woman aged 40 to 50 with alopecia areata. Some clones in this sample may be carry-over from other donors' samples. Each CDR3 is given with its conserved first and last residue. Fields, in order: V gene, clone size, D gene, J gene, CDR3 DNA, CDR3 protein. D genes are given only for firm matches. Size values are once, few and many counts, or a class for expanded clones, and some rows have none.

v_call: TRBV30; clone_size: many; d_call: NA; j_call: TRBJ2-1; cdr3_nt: TGTGCCTGGAGTGGATCCGGGAGACCCATTTACAATGAGCAGTTCTTC; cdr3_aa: CAWSGSGRPIYNEQFF
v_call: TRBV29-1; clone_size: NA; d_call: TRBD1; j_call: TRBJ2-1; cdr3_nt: TGCAGCGTTGTCCAGGGGGCTCGGGGCAATGAGCAGTTCTTC; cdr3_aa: CSVVQGARGNEQFF
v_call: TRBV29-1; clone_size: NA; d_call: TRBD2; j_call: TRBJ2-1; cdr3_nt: TGCAGCGTTGACTCTGGCGGGAGAAACAATGAGCAGTTCTTC; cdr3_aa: CSVDSGGRNNEQFF
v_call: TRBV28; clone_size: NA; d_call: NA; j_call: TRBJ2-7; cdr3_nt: TGTGCCAGCAGGGACGGGCTAGCCTACGAGCAGTACTTC; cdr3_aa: CASRDGLAYEQYF
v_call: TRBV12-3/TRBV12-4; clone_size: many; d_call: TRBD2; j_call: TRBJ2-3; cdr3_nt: TGTGCCAGCAGTTTAAGGGCGGGAGCGGCAGATACGCAGTATTTT; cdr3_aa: CASSLRAGAADTQYF
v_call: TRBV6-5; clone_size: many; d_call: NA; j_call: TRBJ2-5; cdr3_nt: TGTGCCAGCAGTTACTCGAGGGACGGTGAGACCCAGTACTTC; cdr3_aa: CASSYSRDGETQYF
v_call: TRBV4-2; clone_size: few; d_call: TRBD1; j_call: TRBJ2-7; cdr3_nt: TGTGCCAGCAGCCAAGAGGGACAGGTTGAAAACGAGCAGTACTTC; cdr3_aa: CASSQEGQVENEQYF
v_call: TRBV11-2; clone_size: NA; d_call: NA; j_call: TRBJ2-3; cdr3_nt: TGTGCCAGCAGCTTGGGCCCGGGAACAGATACGCAGTATTTT; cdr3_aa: CASSLGPGTDTQYF
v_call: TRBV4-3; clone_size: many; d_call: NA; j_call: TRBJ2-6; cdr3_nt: TGCGCCAGCAGCCCTAAGCGACAGTCCTCTGGGGCCAACGTCCTGACTTTC; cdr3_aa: CASSPKRQSSGANVLTF
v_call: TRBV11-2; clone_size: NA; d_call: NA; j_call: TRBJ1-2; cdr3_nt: TGTGCCAGCAGCTTAGGGACAGCCTATGGCTACACCTTC; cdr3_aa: CASSLGTAYGYTF
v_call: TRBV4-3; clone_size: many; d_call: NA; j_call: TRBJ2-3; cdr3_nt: TGCGCCAGCAGCCAAGAAATCTACGGTTCTAGCACAGATACGCAGTATTTT; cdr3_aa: CASSQEIYGSSTDTQYF
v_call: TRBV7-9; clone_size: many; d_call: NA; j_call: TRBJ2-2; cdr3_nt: TGTGCCAGCAGCCCCGGTCCCGGGGAGCTGTTTTTT; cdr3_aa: CASSPGPGELFF
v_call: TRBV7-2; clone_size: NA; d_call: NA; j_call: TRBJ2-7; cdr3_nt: TGTGCCAGCAGCTTAGGGCGAGAGGGAGAGCAGTACTTC; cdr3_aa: CASSLGREGEQYF
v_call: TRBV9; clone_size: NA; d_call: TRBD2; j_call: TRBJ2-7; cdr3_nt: TGTGCCAGCAGCAGCTCCATAGGTACCGGGACTAGCGGGAGGTTATACGAGCAGTACTTC; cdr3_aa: CASSSSIGTGTSGRLYEQYF
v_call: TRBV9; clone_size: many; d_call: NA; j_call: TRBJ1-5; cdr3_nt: TGTGCCAGCGCTCGGGGGTGGGATAGCAATCAGCCCCAGCATTTT; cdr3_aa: CASARGWDSNQPQHF
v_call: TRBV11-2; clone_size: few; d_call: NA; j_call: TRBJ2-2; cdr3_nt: TGTGCCAGCAGCTTAGTGACAGACGGGGAGCTGTTTTTT; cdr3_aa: CASSLVTDGELFF
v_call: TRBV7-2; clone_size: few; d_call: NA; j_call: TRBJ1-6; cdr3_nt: TGTGCCAGCAGCTTATTGGGTGAGATGCTGAATTCACCCCTCCACTTT; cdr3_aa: CASSLLGEMLNSPLHF
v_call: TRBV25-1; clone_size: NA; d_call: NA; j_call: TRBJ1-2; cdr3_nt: TGTGCCAGCAGTGACCCACTCGGTTCGGGCTATGGCTACACCTTC; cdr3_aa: CASSDPLGSGYGYTF
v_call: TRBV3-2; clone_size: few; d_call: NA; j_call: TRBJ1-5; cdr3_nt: TGTGCCAGCAGCCCGCGGGTATTCGATCAGCCCCAGCATTTT; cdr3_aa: CASSPRVFDQPQHF
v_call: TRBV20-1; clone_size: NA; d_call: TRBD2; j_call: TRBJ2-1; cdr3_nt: TGCAGCCCTATATCCGGGACTACAAATGAGCAGTTCTTC; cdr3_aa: CSPISGTTNEQFF
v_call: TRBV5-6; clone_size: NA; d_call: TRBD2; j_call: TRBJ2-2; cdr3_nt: TGTGCCAGCAGCTTGGTCCCTAGCGGGAAGTACACCGGGGAGCTGTTTTTT; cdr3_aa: CASSLVPSGKYTGELFF
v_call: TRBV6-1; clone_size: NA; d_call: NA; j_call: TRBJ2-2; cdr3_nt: TGTGCCAGCAGTGACACCGGGGAGCTGTTTTTT; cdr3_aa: CASSDTGELFF
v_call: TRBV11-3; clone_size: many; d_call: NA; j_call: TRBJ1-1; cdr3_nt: TGTGCCAGCAGCTTAGAGGGTCAGACTGAAGCTTTCTTT; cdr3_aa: CASSLEGQTEAFF
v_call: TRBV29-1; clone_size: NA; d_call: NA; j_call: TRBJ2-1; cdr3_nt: TGCAGCGTTGACTTTTGGAGCAATGAGCAGTTCTTC; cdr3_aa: CSVDFWSNEQFF
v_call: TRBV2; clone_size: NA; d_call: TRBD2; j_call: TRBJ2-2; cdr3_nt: TGTGCCAGCAGTGAAGTGATCTTCAGGACGGGGGCGGGAGGAACCACCGGGGAGCTGTTTTTT; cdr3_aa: CASSEVIFRTGAGGTTGELFF
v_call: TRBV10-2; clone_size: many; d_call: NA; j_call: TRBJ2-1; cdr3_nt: TGCGCCAGCAGTGAGGGAAATGGTCGGTCGGTCGAGCAGTTCTTC; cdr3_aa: CASSEGNGRSVEQFF
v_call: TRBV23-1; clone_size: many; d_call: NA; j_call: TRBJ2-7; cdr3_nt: TGCGCCAGCAGTCAATCGGGGGCGGGAGAGCCCTACGAGCAGTACTTC; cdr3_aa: CASSQSGAGEPYEQYF
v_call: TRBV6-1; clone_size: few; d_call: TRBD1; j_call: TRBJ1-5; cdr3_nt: TGTGCCAGCAGACTATCCATTACCGGGACAGCAAATCAGCCCCAGCATTTT; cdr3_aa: CASRLSITGTANQPQHF
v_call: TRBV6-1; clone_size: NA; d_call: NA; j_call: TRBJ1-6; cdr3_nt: TGTGCCAGCAGTGAATCCGGGACGGCAAATTCACCCCTCCACTTT; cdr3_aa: CASSESGTANSPLHF
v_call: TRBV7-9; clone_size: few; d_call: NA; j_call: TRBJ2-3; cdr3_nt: TGTGCCAGCAGCTTAGAGGGCCTTTCTTCGGGCCGAACGGATACGCAGTATTTT; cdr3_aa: CASSLEGLSSGRTDTQYF
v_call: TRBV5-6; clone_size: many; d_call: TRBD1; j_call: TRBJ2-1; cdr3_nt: TGTGCCAGCAGCAGCTTTTGGCGGACAGGGAATGAGCAGTTCTTC; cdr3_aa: CASSSFWRTGNEQFF
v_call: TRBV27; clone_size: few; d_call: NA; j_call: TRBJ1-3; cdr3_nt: TGTGCCAGCAGTTCACGGGGACCGGCTGGAAACACCATATATTTT; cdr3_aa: CASSSRGPAGNTIYF
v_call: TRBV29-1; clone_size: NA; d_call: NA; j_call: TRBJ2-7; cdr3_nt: TGCAGCGTTGAAGATGAACAAACGGGGTGGCAGTACTTC; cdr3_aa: CSVEDEQTGWQYF